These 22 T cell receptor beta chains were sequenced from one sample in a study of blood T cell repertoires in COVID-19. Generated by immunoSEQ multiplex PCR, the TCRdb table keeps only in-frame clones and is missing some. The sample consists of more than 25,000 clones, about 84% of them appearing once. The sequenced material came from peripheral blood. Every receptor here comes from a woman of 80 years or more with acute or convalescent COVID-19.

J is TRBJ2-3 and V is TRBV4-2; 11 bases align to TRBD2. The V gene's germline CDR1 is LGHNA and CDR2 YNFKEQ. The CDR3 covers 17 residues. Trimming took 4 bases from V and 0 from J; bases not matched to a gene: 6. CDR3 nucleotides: TGTGCCAGCAGCCGTACGACTAGCGGGGCTAGCACAGATACGCAGTATTTT. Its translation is CASSRTTSGASTDTQYF.

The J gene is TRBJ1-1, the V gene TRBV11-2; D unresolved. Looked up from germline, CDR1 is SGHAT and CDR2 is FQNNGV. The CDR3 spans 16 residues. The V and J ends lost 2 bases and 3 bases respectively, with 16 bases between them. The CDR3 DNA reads TGTGCCAGCAGCTTATTGACCGGGTCTAGTCACACTGAAGCTTTCTTT. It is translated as CASSLLTGSSHTEAFF.

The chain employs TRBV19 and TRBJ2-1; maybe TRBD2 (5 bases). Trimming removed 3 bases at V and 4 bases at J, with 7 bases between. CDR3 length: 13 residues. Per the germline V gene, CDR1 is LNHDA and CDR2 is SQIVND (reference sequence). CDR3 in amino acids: CASSISVYNEQFF. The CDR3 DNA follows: TGTGCCAGTAGTATTAGCGTGTACAATGAGCAGTTCTTC.

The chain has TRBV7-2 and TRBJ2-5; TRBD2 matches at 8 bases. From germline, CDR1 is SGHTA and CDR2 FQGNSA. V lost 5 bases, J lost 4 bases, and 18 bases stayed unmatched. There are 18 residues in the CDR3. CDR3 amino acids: CASSLGGIRSGRSETQYF. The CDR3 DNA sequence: TGTGCCAGCAGCCTAGGGGGGATTAGGAGCGGGAGATCAGAGACCCAGTACTTC.

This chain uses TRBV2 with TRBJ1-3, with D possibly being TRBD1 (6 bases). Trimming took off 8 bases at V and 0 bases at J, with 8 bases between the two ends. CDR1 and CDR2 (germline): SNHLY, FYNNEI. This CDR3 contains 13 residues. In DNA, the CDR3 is TGTGCCAGCGGCAGGGGCTCTGGAAACACCATATATTTT. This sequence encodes CASGRGSGNTIYF.

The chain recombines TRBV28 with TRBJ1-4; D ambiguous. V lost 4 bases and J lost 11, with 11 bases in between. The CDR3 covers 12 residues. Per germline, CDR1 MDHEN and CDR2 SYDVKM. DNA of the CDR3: TGTGCCAGCAGTTCGACCGACTTGAAACTGTTTTTT. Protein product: CASSSTDLKLFF.

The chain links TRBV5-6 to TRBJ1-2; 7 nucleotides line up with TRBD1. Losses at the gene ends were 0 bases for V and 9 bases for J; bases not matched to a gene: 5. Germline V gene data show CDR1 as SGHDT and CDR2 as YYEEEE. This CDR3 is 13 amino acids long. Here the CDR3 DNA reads TGTGCCAGCAGCTTGGTGGCAGGGGGTAGCTACACCTTC. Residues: CASSLVAGGSYTF.

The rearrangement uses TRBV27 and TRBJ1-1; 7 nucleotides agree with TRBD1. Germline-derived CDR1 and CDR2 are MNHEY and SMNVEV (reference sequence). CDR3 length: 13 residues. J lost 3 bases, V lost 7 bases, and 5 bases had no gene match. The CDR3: CASNKGADTEAFF. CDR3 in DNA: TGTGCCAGCAACAAGGGGGCTGACACTGAAGCTTTCTTT.

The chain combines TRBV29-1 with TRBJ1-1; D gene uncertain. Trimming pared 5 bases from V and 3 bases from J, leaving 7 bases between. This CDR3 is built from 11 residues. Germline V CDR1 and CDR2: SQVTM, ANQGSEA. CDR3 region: CSVSGDTEAFF. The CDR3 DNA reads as TGCAGCGTTTCAGGCGACACTGAAGCTTTCTTT.

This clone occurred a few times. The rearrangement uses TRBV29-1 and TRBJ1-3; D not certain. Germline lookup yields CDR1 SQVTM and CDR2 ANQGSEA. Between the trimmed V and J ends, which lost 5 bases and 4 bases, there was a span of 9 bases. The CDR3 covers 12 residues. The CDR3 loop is CSVSTTGNTIYF. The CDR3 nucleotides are TGCAGCGTTTCGACAACAGGAAACACCATATATTTT.

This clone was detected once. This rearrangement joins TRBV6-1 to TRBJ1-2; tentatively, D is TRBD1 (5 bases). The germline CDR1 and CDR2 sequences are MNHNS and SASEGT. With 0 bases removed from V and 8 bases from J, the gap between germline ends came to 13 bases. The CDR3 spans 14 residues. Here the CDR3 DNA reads TGTGCCAGCAGTGAAGCTCCCGGACAAGGGGGCTACACCTTC. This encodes CASSEAPGQGGYTF.

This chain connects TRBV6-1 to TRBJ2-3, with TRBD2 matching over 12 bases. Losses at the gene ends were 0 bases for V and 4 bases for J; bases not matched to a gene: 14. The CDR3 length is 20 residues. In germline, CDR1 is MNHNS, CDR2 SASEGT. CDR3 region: CASSEAPPVLAGGGADTQYF. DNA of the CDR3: TGTGCCAGCAGTGAAGCGCCCCCGGTACTAGCGGGAGGAGGTGCAGATACGCAGTATTTT.

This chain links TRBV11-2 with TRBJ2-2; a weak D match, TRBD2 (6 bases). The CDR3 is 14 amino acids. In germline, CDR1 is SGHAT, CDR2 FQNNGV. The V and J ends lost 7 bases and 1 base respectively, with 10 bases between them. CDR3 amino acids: CASTRGGNTGELFF. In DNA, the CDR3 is TGTGCCAGCACCCGGGGAGGGAACACCGGGGAGCTGTTTTTT.

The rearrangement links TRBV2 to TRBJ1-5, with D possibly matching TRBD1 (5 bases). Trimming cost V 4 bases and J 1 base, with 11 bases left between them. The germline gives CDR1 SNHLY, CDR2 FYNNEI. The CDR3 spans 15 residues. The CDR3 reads CASSAGLESNQPQHF. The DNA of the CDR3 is TGTGCCAGCAGTGCAGGGTTGGAAAGCAATCAGCCCCAGCATTTT.

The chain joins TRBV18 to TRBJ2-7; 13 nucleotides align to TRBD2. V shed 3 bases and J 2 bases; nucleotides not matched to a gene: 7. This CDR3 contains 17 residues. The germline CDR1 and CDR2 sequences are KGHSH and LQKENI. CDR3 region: CASSPTTGTSGTYEQYF. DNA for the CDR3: TGTGCCAGCTCACCCACCACCGGGACTAGCGGGACCTACGAGCAGTACTTC.

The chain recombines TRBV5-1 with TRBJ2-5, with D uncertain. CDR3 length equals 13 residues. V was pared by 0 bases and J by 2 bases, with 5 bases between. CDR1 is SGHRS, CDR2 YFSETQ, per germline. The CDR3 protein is CASSLGSQETQYF. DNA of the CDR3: TGCGCCAGCAGCTTGGGCAGTCAAGAGACCCAGTACTTC. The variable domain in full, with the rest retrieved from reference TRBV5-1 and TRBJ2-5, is KAGVTQTPRYLIKTRGQQVTLSCSPISGHRSVSWYQQTPGQGLQFLFEYFSETQRNKGNFPGRFSGRQFSNSRSEMNVSTLELGDSALYLCASSLGSQETQYFGPGTRLLVL.

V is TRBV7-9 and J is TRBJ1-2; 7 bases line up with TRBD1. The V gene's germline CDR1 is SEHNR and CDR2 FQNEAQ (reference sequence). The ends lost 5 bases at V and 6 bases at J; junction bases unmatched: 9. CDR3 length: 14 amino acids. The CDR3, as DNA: TGTGCCAGCAGCCAGCCTGGACAGGTAGATGGCTACACCTTC. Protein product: CASSQPGQVDGYTF.

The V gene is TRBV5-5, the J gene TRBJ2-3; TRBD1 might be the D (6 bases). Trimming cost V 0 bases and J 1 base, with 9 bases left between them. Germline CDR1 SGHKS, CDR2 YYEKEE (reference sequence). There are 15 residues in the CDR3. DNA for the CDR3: TGTGCCAGCAGCTTGGCAGGGGTTCGCACAGATACGCAGTATTTT. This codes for CASSLAGVRTDTQYF.

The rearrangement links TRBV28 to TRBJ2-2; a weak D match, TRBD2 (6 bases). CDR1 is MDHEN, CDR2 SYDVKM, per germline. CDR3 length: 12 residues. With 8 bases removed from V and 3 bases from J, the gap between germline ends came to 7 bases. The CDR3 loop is CASRGYTGELFF. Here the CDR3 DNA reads TGTGCCAGCCGGGGGTACACCGGGGAGCTGTTTTTT.

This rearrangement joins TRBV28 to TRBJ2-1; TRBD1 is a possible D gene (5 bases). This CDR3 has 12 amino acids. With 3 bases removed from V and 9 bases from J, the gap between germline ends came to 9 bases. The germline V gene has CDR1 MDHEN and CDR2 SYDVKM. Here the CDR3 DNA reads TGTGCCAGCAGTTTCAGGGTAGGTGAGCAGTTCTTC. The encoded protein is CASSFRVGEQFF. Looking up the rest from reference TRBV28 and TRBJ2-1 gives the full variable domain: DVKVTQSSRYLVKRTGEKVFLECVQDMDHENMFWYRQDPGLGLRLIYFSYDVKMKEKGDIPEGYSVSREKKERFSLILESASTNQTSMYLCASSFRVGEQFFGPGTRLTVL.

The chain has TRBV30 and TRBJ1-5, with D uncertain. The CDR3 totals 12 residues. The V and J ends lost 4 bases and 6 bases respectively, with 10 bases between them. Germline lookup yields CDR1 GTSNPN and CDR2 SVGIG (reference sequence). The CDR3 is CAWNEGVQPQHF. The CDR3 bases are TGTGCCTGGAACGAGGGAGTTCAGCCCCAGCATTTT. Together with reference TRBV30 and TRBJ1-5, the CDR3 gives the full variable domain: SQTIHQWPATLVQPVGSPLSLECTVEGTSNPNLYWYRQAAGRGLQLLFYSVGIGQISSEVPQNLSASRPQDRQFILSSKKLLLSDSGFYLCAWNEGVQPQHFGDGTRLSIL.

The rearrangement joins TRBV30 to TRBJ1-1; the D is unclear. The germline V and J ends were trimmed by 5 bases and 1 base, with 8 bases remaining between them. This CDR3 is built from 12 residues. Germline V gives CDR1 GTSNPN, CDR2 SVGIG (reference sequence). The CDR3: CAWGYRNTEAFF. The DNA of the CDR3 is TGTGCCTGGGGATACAGGAACACTGAAGCTTTCTTT.